A selection of T cell receptor beta chains follows, all from one sample in a study of shared clonotypes between healthy human individuals. The repertoire was sequenced with immunoSEQ multiplex PCR; TCRdb's copy has only in-frame clones and lacks some. The sample carries 2 million to 2.5 million clones, 85% to 95% recorded once. The sequenced sample consisted of naive CD4+ T cells from PBMCs. These receptors were collected from a man aged 18 to 35 in good health. Some clones in this sample may be carry-over from other donors' samples. The CDR3 runs from the conserved cysteine through the conserved F or W. Clone size is given for some rows only: seen once, a few or many times, or a class if the clone is expanded.

cdr3_aa: CASTPGGRSTDTQYF
clone_size: NA
j_call: TRBJ2-3
v_call: TRBV7-3
cdr3_length: 15

cdr3_aa: CASSLLGFETQYF
clone_size: NA
j_call: TRBJ2-5
v_call: TRBV28
cdr3_length: 13

cdr3_aa: CASSSRLGRGPSTDTQYF
clone_size: NA
j_call: TRBJ2-3
v_call: TRBV7-3
cdr3_length: 18

cdr3_aa: CATGGGYGYTF
clone_size: NA
j_call: TRBJ1-2
v_call: TRBV28
cdr3_length: 11

cdr3_aa: CASRSGSHYEQYF
clone_size: NA
j_call: TRBJ2-7
v_call: TRBV28
cdr3_length: 13

cdr3_aa: CASSPRLGTNYGYTF
clone_size: once
j_call: TRBJ1-2
v_call: TRBV7-2
cdr3_length: 15

cdr3_aa: CASSPGPSQGQREGRYTQYF
clone_size: NA
j_call: TRBJ2-3
v_call: TRBV5-5
cdr3_length: 20

cdr3_aa: CASSPQDSAYEQYF
clone_size: NA
j_call: TRBJ2-7
v_call: TRBV18
cdr3_length: 14

cdr3_aa: CASTLGGQGWAGNTIYF
clone_size: once
j_call: TRBJ1-3
v_call: TRBV11-2
cdr3_length: 17

cdr3_aa: CASSVDNYQPQHF
clone_size: NA
j_call: TRBJ1-5
v_call: TRBV5-4
cdr3_length: 13

cdr3_aa: CASSLEPGGNEQYF
clone_size: NA
j_call: TRBJ2-7
v_call: TRBV5-4
cdr3_length: 14

cdr3_aa: CASRRGSGETQYF
clone_size: NA
j_call: TRBJ2-5
v_call: TRBV7-2
cdr3_length: 13

cdr3_aa: CASSTEPQGAVEQFF
clone_size: NA
j_call: TRBJ2-1
v_call: TRBV5-1
cdr3_length: 15

cdr3_aa: CASSEQGYEQYF
clone_size: NA
j_call: TRBJ2-7
v_call: TRBV28
cdr3_length: 12

cdr3_aa: CAVSRPPSSGASSYEQYF
clone_size: NA
j_call: TRBJ2-7
v_call: TRBV10-3
cdr3_length: 18

cdr3_aa: CASSPRGSGDNEQFF
clone_size: NA
j_call: TRBJ2-1
v_call: TRBV18
cdr3_length: 15

cdr3_aa: CASSFRGVEGGYTF
clone_size: NA
j_call: TRBJ1-2
v_call: TRBV27
cdr3_length: 14